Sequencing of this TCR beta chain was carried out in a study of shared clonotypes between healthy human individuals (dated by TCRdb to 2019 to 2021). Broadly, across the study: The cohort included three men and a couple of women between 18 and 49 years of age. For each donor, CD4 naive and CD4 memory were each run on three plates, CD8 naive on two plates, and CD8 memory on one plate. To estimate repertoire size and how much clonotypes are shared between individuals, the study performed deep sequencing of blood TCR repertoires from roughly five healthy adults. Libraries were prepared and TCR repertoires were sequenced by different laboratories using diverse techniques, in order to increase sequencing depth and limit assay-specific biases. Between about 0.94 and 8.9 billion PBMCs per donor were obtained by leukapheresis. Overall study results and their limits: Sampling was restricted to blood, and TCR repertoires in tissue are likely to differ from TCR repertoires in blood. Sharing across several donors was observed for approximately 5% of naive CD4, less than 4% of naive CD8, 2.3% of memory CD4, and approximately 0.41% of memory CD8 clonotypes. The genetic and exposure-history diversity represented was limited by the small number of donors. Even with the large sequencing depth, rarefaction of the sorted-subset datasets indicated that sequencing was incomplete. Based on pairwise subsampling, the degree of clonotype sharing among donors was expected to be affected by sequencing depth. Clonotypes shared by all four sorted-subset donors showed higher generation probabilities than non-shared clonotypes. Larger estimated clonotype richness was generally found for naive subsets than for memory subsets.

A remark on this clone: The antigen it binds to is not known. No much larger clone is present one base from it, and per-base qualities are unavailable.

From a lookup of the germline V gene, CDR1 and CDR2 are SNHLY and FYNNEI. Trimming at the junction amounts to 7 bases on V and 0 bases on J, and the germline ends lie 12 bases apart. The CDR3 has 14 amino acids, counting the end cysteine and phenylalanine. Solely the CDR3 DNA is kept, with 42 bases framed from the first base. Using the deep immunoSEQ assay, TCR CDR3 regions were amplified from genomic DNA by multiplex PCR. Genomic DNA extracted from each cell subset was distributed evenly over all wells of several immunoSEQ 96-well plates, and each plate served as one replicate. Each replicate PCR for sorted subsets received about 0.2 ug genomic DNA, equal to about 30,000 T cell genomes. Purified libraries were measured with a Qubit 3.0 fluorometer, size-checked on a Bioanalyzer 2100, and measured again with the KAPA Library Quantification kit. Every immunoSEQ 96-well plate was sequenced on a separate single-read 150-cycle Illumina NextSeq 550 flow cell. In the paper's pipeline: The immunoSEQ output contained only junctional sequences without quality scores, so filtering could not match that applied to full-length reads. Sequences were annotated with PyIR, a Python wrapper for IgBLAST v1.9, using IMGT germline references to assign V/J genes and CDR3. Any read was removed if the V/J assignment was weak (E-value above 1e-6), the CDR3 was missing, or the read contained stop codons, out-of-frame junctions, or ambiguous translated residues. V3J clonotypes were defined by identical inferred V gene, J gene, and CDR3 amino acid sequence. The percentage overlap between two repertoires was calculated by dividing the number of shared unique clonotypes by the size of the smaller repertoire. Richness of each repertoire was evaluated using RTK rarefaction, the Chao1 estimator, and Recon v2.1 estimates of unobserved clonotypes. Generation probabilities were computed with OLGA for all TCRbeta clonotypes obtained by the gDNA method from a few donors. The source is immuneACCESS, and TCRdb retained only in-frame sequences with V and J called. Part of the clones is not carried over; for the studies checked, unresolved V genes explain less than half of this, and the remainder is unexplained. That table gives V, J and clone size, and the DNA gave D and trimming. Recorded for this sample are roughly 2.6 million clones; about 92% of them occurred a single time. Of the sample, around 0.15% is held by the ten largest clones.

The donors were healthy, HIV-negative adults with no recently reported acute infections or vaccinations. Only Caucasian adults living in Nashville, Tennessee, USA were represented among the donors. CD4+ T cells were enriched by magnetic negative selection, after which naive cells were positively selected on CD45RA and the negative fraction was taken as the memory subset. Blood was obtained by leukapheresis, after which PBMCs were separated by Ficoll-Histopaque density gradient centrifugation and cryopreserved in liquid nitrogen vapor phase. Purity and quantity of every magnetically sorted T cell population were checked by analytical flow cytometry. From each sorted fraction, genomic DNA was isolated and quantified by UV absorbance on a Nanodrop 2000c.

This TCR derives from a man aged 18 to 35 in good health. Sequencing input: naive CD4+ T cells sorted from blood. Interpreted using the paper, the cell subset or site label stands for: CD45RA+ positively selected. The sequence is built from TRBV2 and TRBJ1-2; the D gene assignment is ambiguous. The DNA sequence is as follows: TGTGCCAGCACCATTCGCGGGTCTAACTATGGCTACACCTTC. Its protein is CASTIRGSNYGYTF.